Listed below are T cell receptor beta chains from one sample, sequenced in a study of cytomegalovirus exposure and HLA in healthy donors. TCRdb's table, derived via immunoSEQ multiplex PCR, lists solely in-frame clones and lacks some. Of roughly 120,000 clones in the sample, around nine tenths were seen once. Specimen: PBMCs. The receptor set was obtained from a woman in her late teens or twenties in good health and CMV-seronegative. Both conserved end residues are part of each CDR3. D genes are given only for firm matches. Expanded clones are given a class, and other clones once, few, many or no size at all.

DNA: TGTGCCAGCAGCCGAAATGGACAGTTGCTCACAGATACGCAGTATTTT
CDR3: CASSRNGQLLTDTQYF
D: NA
size: NA
J: TRBJ2-3
V: TRBV7-3

DNA: TGTGCCAGCAGTCACCGGGACAGGCGAGGAAAACTGTTTTTT
CDR3: CASSHRDRRGKLFF
D: TRBD1
size: NA
J: TRBJ1-4
V: TRBV27

DNA: TGTGCCAGCAGCCTTTCCGGGACTCCCTATACGCAGTATTTT
CDR3: CASSLSGTPYTQYF
D: NA
size: NA
J: TRBJ2-3
V: TRBV7-6

DNA: TGTGCCTGGAGTAAGGGGACGGGAGTCGACGAGCAGTACTTC
CDR3: CAWSKGTGVDEQYF
D: NA
size: NA
J: TRBJ2-7
V: TRBV30

DNA: TGCGCCAGCAGCCGCAACGAGGGGGATCAGCGAGGCTACACCTTC
CDR3: CASSRNEGDQRGYTF
D: NA
size: NA
J: TRBJ1-2
V: TRBV4-1

DNA: TGTGCCAGCAGTTCCCATAGGGGCAGGGGATCCCTCGTAGCCTACAATGAGCAGTTCTTC
CDR3: CASSSHRGRGSLVAYNEQFF
D: NA
size: NA
J: TRBJ2-1
V: TRBV28

DNA: TGTGCCAGCAGTTTGACAGCTGGGAACACTGAAGCTTTCTTT
CDR3: CASSLTAGNTEAFF
D: NA
size: NA
J: TRBJ1-1
V: TRBV28

DNA: TGTGCCAGTAGTATAGGATTCGGGAGGGCCTGGGAGACCCAGTACTTC
CDR3: CASSIGFGRAWETQYF
D: TRBD2
size: NA
J: TRBJ2-5
V: TRBV19

DNA: TGCGCCAGCAGCCAAGACGTTGGAGGCGAGCAGTACTTC
CDR3: CASSQDVGGEQYF
D: NA
size: NA
J: TRBJ2-7
V: TRBV4-3

DNA: TGTGCCAGCAGTGAGGCAGAGGCTGCCTACGAGCAGTACTTC
CDR3: CASSEAEAAYEQYF
D: NA
size: NA
J: TRBJ2-7
V: TRBV6-1

DNA: TGTGCCAGTAGTATGCCGGGGGACGGTCAGCCCCAGCATTTT
CDR3: CASSMPGDGQPQHF
D: NA
size: once
J: TRBJ1-5
V: TRBV19

DNA: TGTGCCAGCAGCCGAACAATACGGACTGGAGGATACGAGCAGTACTTC
CDR3: CASSRTIRTGGYEQYF
D: NA
size: NA
J: TRBJ2-7
V: TRBV13

DNA: TGTGCCAGCAGCCCAGAGGGCTACGAGCAGTACTTC
CDR3: CASSPEGYEQYF
D: NA
size: few
J: TRBJ2-7
V: TRBV7-8